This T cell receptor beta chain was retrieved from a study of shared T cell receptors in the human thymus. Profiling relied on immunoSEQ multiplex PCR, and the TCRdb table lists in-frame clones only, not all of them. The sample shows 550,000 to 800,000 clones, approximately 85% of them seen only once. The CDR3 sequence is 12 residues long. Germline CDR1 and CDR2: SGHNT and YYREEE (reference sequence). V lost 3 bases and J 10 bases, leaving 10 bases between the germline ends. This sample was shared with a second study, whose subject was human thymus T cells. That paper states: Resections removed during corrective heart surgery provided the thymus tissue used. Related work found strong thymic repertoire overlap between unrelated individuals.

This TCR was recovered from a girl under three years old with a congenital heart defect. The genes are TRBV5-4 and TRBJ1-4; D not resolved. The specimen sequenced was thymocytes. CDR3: CASSSRRGKLFF. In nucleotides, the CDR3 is TGTGCCAGCAGCTCCCGACGGGGAAAACTGTTTTTT.